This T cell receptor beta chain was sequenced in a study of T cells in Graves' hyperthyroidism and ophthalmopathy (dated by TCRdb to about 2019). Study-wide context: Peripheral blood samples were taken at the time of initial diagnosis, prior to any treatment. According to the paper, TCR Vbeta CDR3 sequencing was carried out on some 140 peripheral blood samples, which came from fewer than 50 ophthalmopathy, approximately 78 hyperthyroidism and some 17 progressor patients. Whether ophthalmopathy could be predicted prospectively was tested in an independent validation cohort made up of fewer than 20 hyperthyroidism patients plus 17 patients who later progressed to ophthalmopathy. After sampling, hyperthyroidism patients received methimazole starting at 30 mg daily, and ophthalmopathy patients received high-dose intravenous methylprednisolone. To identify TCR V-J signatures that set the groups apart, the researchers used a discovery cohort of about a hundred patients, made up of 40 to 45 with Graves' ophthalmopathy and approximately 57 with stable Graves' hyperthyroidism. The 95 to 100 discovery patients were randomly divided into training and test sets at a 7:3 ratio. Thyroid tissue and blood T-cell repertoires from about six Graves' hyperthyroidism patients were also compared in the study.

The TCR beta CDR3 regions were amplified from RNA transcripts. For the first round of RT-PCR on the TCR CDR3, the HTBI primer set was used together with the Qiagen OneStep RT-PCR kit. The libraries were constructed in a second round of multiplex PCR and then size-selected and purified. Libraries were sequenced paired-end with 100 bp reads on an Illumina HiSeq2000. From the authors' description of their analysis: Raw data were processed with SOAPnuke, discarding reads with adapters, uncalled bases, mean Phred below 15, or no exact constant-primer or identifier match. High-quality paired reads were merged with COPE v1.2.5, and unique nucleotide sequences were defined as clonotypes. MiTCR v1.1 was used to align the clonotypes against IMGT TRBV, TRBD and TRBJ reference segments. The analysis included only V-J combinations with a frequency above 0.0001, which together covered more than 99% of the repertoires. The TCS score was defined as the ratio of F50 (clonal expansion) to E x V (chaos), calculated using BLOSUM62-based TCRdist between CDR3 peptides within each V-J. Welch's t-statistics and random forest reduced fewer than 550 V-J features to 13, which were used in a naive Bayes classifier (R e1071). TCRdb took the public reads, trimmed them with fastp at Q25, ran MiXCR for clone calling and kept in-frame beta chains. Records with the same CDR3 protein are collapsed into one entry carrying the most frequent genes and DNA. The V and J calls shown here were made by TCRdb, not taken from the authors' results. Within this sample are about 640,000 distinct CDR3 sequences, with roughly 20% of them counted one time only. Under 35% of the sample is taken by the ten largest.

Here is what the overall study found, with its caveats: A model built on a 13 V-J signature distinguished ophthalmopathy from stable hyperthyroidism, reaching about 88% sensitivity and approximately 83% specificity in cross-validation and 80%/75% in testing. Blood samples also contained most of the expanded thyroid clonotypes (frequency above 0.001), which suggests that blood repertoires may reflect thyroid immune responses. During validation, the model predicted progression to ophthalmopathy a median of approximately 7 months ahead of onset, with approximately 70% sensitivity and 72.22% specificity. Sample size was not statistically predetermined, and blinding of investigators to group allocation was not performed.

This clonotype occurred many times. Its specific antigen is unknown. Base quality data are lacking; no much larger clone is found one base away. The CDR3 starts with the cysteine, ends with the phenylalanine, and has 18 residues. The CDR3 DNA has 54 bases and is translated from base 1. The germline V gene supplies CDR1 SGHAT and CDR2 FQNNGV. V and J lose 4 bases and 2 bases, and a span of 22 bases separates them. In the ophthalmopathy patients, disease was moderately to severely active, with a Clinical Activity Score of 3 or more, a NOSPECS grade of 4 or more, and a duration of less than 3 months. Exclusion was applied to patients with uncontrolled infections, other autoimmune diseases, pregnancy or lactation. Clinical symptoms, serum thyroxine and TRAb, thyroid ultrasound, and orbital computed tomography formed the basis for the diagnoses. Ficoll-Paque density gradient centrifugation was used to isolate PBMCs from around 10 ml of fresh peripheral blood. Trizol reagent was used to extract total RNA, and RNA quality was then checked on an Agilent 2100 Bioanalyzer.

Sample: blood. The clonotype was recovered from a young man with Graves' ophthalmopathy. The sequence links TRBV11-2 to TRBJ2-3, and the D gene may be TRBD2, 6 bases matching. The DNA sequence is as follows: TGTGCCAGCAGCTCCTCAACTGCCGGGACTTCTTACACAGATACGCAGTATTTT. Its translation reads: CASSSSTAGTSYTDTQYF.